The 17 T cell receptor beta chains below were found in one sample sequenced in a study of CD8 T cells in Susac syndrome. cDNA came from about 0.51 to 1 ug RNA primed by random hexamers. One entry per CDR3 protein results from TCRdb running MiXCR on the immunoSEQ multiplex PCR reads. The table includes about 150,000 distinct CDR3 sequences, approximately 93% detected once. Sequenced sample: CD4+ T cells from PBMCs. These receptors all stem from a human donor with multiple sclerosis.

This clonotype was found once. The chain carries TRBV20-1 and TRBJ2-7, with D maybe TRBD2 (7 bases). Looked up from germline, CDR1 is DFQATT and CDR2 is SNEGSKA (reference sequence). Between the trimmed V and J ends, which lost 1 base and 6 bases, there was a span of 19 bases. The CDR3 is 15 residues long. The CDR3 DNA follows: TGCAGTGCTAGAGCCGGGGTGGGGGGGGCCGCCGAGCAGTACTTC. It is translated as CSARAGVGGAAEQYF.

V gene TRBV2 combines with J gene TRBJ2-1; D is unresolved. Deletions cut 4 bases from V and 8 bases from J, with 15 bases between. This CDR3 contains 14 residues. Per the germline V gene, CDR1 is SNHLY and CDR2 is FYNNEI. The CDR3 here is CASSGDVGQHEQFF. In DNA form, the CDR3 reads TGTGCCAGCAGTGGGGATGTGGGTCAACATGAGCAGTTCTTC.

DNA of the CDR3: TGTGCCAGCAGTTTACGGGGGGGGGAGACCCAGTACTTC. Translated: CASSLRGGETQYF. V gene TRBV7-2 combines with J gene TRBJ2-5, with TRBD2 matching over 8 bases. Germline CDR1 and CDR2: SGHTA and FQGNSA. V dropped 6 bases and J dropped 5; count of bases not matched to a gene: 5. The CDR3 is 13 residues long.

The genes are TRBV7-9 and TRBJ1-6; no reliable D call. The CDR3 runs to 14 residues. Germline assignment: CDR1 SEHNR and CDR2 FQNEAQ (reference sequence). V was clipped by 3 bases and J by 4 bases, with 7 bases between them. The CDR3 DNA reads as TGTGCCAGCAGCTTCTCCCAATATAATTCACCCCTCCACTTT. This sequence encodes CASSFSQYNSPLHF.

Concerning this clonotype itself: Sequence at one end of the junction differs from germline and may be a read error. V is TRBV30 and J is TRBJ1-3; the D gene is possibly TRBD1 (5 bases). This CDR3 has 14 amino acids. Germline CDR1 reads GTSNPN; CDR2 reads SVGIG (reference sequence). The CDR3 DNA follows: TGTGCCTGGGGTGTTGGGGGAGCGGGAAACACCATATATTTT. Its protein is CAWGVGGAGNTIYF.

V usage is TRBV11-2 and J usage is TRBJ2-7; D is perhaps TRBD1 (7 bases). V lost 5 bases and J 3 bases, leaving 20 bases between the germline ends. The CDR3 sequence is 16 residues long. Germline lookup yields CDR1 SGHAT and CDR2 FQNNGV. CDR3 in amino acids: CASSPLARQGGYEQYF. The CDR3 bases are TGTGCCAGCAGCCCGTTAGCCAGGCAGGGGGGCTACGAGCAGTACTTC.

The chain combines TRBV7-9 with TRBJ2-3; TRBD2 matches at 14 bases. The CDR3 is 16 residues long. The ends lost 5 bases at V and 7 bases at J; junction bases unmatched: 8. Germline V gene sequence: CDR1 SEHNR, CDR2 FQNEAQ (reference sequence). In DNA form, the CDR3 reads TGTGCCAGCAGCCCGGGACTAGCGGGGGACGATTATACGCAGTATTTT. As protein: CASSPGLAGDDYTQYF. The complete variable domain, with remaining parts taken from reference TRBV7-9 and TRBJ2-3, reads DTGVSQNPRHKITKRGQNVTFRCDPISEHNRLYWYRQTLGQGPEFLTYFQNEAQLEKSRLLSDRFSAERPKGSFSTLEIQRTEQGDSAMYLCASSPGLAGDDYTQYFGPGTRLTVL.

The gene calls are TRBV20-1 and TRBJ2-7; D may be TRBD2 (5 bases). The length of the CDR3 is 15 residues. CDR1 and CDR2 from the germline V gene are DFQATT and SNEGSKA (reference sequence). Trimming left V 0 bases short and J 3 bases short, with 15 bases between. DNA of the CDR3: TGCAGTGCTAGAGATCCGAGGGCCATTAACTACGAGCAGTACTTC. This encodes CSARDPRAINYEQYF.

The V call is TRBV5-8, the J call TRBJ1-6; possible D gene TRBD1, 5 bases. CDR1 and CDR2 (germline): SGHTS, YDEGEE. Trimming took off 0 bases at V and 7 bases at J, with 11 bases between the two ends. The CDR3 length is 15 residues. The CDR3 loop is CASSLGGGINSPLHF. The CDR3 bases are TGTGCCAGCAGCTTGGGGGGGGGAATCAATTCACCCCTCCACTTT.

The V gene is TRBV24-1, the J gene TRBJ2-3; maybe TRBD2 (6 bases). The CDR3 totals 14 residues. Trimming pared 7 bases from V and 6 bases from J, leaving 16 bases between. Germline CDR1 reads KGHDR; CDR2 reads SFDVKD. For the CDR3, the DNA is TGTGCCACCAGCCTACCGGGAGAAGGGGATACGCAGTATTTT. Residues: CATSLPGEGDTQYF.

This clonotype was observed once. The rearrangement joins TRBV7-3 to TRBJ2-3; TRBD2 matches at 11 bases. CDR3 length: 15 amino acids. Germline V gene lookup returns CDR1 SGHTA and CDR2 FQGTGA. J gave up 4 bases and V 5 bases, and 5 bases lay outside the gene matches. The CDR3, as DNA: TGTGCCAGCAGCATGACTAGCGGGAACCCAGATACGCAGTATTTT. It specifies CASSMTSGNPDTQYF.

The genes are TRBV23-1 and TRBJ1-2; 7 bases fit TRBD1. TRBV23-1 is noted as an ORF with a role that remains uncertain. V was clipped by 3 bases and J by 8 bases; unmatched bases: 9. The CDR3 is made up of 14 amino acids. In DNA form, the CDR3 reads TGCGCCAGCAGTCACCCTGGACAGGATAACGGCTACACCTTC. Translating it yields CASSHPGQDNGYTF.

V is TRBV3-1 and J is TRBJ1-2; 8 bases are a match to TRBD1. This CDR3 comprises 14 residues. After removal of 0 bases from V and 8 bases from J, the junction contained 5 bases not matched to a gene. The germline V gene has CDR1 LGHDT and CDR2 YNNKEL (reference sequence). As DNA, the CDR3 is TGTGCCAGCAGCCAAGATCTGACAGGGGAAGGCTACACCTTC. Translation: CASSQDLTGEGYTF.

The rearrangement links TRBV19 to TRBJ2-1; D is unresolved. CDR1 LNHDA and CDR2 SQIVND come from the germline V gene (reference sequence). This CDR3 spans 14 amino acids. Trimming left V 1 base short and J 0 bases short, with 4 bases between. The CDR3: CASSIALSYNEQFF. In nucleotides, the CDR3 is TGTGCCAGTAGTATAGCCCTCTCCTACAATGAGCAGTTCTTC. The variable domain in full, with the rest retrieved from reference TRBV19 and TRBJ2-1, is DGGITQSPKYLFRKEGQNVTLSCEQNLNHDAMYWYRQDPGQGLRLIYYSQIVNDFQKGDIAEGYSVSREKKESFPLTVTSAQKNPTAFYLCASSIALSYNEQFFGPGTRLTVL.

The chain is built from TRBV18 and TRBJ2-1; 13 positions agree with TRBD2. V was clipped by 1 base and J by 9 bases; unmatched bases: 6. The CDR3 loop spans 16 amino acids. In germline, CDR1 is KGHSH, CDR2 LQKENI. CDR3 amino acids: CASSPLGLAGAVEQFF. CDR3 in DNA: TGTGCCAGCTCACCACTCGGACTAGCGGGAGCGGTTGAGCAGTTCTTC.

The chain carries TRBV10-3 and TRBJ2-7; 11 bases are shared with TRBD2. CDR3 size: 13 residues. Germline V gives CDR1 ENHRY, CDR2 SYGVKD. With 7 bases clipped from V and 3 bases from J, the junction kept 2 bases outside the gene matches. CDR3 amino acids: CAITGTSGYEQYF. CDR3 DNA sequence: TGTGCCATCACCGGGACTAGCGGCTACGAGCAGTACTTC.

V usage is TRBV7-8 and J usage is TRBJ1-2; D is possibly TRBD1 (5 bases). The CDR3 has 16 amino acids. Germline V gene lookup returns CDR1 SGHVS and CDR2 FQNEAQ. Between the trimmed V and J ends, which lost 1 base and 8 bases, there was a span of 20 bases. The CDR3 region is CASSLGFDRNFEGYTF. In nucleotides, the CDR3 is TGTGCCAGCAGCTTAGGGTTCGACAGAAATTTTGAAGGCTACACCTTC. Based on the CDR3 plus reference TRBV7-8 and TRBJ1-2, the full variable domain is GAGVSQSPRYKVAKRGQDVALRCDPISGHVSLFWYQQALGQGPEFLTYFQNEAQLDKSGLPSDRFFAERPEGSVSTLKIQRTQQEDSAVYLCASSLGFDRNFEGYTFGSGTRLTVV.